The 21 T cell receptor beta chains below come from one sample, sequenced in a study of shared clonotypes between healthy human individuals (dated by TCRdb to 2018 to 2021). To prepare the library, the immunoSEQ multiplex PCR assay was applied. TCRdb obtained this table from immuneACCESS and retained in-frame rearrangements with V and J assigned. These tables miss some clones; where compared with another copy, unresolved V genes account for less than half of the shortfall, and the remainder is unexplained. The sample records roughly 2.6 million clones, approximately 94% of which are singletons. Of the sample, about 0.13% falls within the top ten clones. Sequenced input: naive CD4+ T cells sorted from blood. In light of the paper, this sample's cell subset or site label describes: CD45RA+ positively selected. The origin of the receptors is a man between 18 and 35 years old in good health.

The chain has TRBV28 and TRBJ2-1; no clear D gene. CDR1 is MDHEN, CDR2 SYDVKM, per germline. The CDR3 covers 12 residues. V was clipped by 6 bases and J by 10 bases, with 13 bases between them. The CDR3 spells CASSLRVGEQFF. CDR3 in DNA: TGTGCCAGCAGCCTAAGGGTTGGGGAGCAGTTCTTC.

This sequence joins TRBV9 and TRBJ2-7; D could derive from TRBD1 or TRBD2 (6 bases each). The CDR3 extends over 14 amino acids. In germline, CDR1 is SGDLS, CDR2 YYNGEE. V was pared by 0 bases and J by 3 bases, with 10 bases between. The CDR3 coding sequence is TGTGCCAGCAGCGTAGATAAGGGGGGCTACGAGCAGTACTTC. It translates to CASSVDKGGYEQYF.

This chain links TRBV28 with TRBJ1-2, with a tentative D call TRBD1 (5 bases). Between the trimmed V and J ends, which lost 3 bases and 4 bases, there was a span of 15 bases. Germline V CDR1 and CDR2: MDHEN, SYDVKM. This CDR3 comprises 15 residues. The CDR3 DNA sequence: TGTGCCAGCAGTTTTCGGACATTGGCGGGCTATGGCTACACCTTC. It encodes CASSFRTLAGYGYTF.

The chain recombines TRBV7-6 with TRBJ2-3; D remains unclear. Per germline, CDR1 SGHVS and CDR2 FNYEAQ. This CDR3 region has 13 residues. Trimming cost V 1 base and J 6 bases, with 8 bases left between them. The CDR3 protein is CASSLGRLDTQYF. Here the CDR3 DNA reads TGTGCCAGCAGCTTAGGCAGGCTGGATACGCAGTATTTT. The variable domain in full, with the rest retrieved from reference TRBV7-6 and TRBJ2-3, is GAGVSQSPRYKVTKRGQDVALRCDPISGHVSLYWYRQALGQGPEFLTYFNYEAQQDKSGLPNDRFSAERPEGSISTLTIQRTEQRDSAMYRCASSLGRLDTQYFGPGTRLTVL.

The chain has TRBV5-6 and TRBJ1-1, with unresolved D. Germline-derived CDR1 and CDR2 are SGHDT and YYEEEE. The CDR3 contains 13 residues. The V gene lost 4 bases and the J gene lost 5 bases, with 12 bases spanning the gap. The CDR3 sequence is CASSRYPGTEAFF. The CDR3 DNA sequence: TGTGCCAGCAGCCGTTATCCCGGGACTGAAGCTTTCTTT.

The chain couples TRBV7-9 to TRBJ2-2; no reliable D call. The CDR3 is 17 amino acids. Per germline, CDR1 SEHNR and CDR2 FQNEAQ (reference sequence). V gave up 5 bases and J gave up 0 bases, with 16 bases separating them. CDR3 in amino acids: CASSPRGSGTNTGELFF. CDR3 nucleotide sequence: TGTGCCAGCAGCCCCCGAGGCTCAGGAACGAACACCGGGGAGCTGTTTTTT.

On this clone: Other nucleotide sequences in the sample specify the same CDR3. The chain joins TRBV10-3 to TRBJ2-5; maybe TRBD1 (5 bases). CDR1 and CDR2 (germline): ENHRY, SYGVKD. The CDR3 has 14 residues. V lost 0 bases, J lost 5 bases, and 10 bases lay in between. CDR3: CAISESGRVETQYF. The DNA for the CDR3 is TGTGCCATCAGTGAGTCAGGCAGGGTTGAGACCCAGTACTTC.

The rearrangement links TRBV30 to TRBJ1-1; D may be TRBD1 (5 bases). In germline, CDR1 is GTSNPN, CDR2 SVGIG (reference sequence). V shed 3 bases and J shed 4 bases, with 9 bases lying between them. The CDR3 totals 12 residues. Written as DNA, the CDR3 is TGTGCCTGGAGCAGGGCCCCCACTGAAGCTTTCTTT. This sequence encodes CAWSRAPTEAFF. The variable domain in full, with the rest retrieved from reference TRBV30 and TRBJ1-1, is SQTIHQWPATLVQPVGSPLSLECTVEGTSNPNLYWYRQAAGRGLQLLFYSVGIGQISSEVPQNLSASRPQDRQFILSSKKLLLSDSGFYLCAWSRAPTEAFFGQGTRLTVV.

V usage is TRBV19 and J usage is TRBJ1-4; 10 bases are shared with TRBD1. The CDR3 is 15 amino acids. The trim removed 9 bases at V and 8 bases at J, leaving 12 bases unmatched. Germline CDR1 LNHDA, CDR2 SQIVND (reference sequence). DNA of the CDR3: TGTGCCAGCTCGACCTCCGGACAGGGGGGGGAAAAACTGTTTTTT. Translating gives CASSTSGQGGEKLFF.

CDR3 coding DNA: TGTGCCAGCAGTACCGGACGGGCCCCAGATACGCAGTATTTT. The encoded protein is CASSTGRAPDTQYF. The V and J genes are TRBV2 and TRBJ2-3, with no clear D. The length of the CDR3 is 14 residues. Germline V CDR1 and CDR2: SNHLY, FYNNEI. V lost 5 bases and J lost 4, with 13 bases in between.

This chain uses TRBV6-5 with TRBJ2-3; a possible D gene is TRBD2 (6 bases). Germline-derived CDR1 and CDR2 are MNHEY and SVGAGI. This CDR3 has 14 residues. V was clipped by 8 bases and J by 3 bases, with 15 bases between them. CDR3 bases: TGTGCCAGCCTCCCCCCGGGGGTTACAGATACGCAGTATTTT. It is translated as CASLPPGVTDTQYF.

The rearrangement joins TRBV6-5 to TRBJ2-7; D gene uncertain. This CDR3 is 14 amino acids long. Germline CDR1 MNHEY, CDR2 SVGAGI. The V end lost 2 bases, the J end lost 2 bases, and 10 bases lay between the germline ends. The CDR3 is CASSYRTPTYEQYF. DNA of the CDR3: TGTGCCAGCAGTTACCGGACCCCGACCTACGAGCAGTACTTC.

The CDR3 region is CASSMTSGGYEQYF. The DNA for the CDR3 is TGTGCCAGCAGCATGACTAGCGGGGGGTACGAGCAGTACTTC. The J gene is TRBJ2-7, the V gene TRBV7-2; TRBD2 aligns across 13 bases. V was clipped by 5 bases and J by 4 bases; unmatched bases: 2. The CDR3 covers 14 residues. The germline CDR1 and CDR2 sequences are SGHTA and FQGNSA.

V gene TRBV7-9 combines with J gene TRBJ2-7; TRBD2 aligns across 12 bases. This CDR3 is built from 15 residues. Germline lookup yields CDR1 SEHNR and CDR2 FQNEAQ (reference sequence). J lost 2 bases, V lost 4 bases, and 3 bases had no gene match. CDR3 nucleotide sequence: TGTGCCAGCAGCTCCCGGACTAGCGGGACCTACGAGCAGTACTTC. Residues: CASSSRTSGTYEQYF.

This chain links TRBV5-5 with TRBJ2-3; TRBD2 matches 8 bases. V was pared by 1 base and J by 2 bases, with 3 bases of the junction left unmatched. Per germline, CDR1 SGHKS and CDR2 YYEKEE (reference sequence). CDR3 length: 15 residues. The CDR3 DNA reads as TGTGCCAGCAGCTTGTACGGGAGGGCCACAGATACGCAGTATTTT. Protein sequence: CASSLYGRATDTQYF.

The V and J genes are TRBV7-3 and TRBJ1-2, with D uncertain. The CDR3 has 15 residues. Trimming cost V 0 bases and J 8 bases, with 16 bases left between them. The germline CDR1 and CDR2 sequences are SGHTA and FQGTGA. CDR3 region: CASSLTFWPEDGYTF. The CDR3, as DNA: TGTGCCAGCAGCTTAACGTTTTGGCCGGAGGACGGCTACACCTTC.

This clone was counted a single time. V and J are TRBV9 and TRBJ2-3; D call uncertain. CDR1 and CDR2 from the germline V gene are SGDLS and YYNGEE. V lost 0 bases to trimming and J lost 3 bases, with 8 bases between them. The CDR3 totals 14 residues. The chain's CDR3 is CASSVADITDTQYF. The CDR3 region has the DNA TGTGCCAGCAGCGTAGCCGACATTACAGATACGCAGTATTTT. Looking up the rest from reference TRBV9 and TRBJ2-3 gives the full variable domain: DSGVTQTPKHLITATGQRVTLRCSPRSGDLSVYWYQQSLDQGLQFLIQYYNGEERAKGNILERFSAQQFPDLHSELNLSSLELGDSALYFCASSVADITDTQYFGPGTRLTVL.

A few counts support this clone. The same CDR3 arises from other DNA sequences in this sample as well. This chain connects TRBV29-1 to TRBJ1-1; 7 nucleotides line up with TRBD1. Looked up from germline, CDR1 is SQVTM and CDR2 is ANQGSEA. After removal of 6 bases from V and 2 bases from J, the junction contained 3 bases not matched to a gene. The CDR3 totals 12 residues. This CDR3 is CSVDRTNTEAFF. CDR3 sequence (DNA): TGCAGCGTGGACAGGACAAACACTGAAGCTTTCTTT.

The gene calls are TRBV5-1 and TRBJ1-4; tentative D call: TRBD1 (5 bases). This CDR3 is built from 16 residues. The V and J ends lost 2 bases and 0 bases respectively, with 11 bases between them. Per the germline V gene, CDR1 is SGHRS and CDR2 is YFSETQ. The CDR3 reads CASSFGGRATNEKLFF. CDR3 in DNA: TGCGCCAGCAGCTTCGGGGGGAGGGCAACTAATGAAAAACTGTTTTTT.

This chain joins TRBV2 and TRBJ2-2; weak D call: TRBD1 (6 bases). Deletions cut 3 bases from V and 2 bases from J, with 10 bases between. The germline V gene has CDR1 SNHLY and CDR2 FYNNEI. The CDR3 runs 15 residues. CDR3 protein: CASSDRTANTGELFF. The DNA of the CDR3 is TGTGCCAGCAGTGACCGGACAGCTAACACCGGGGAGCTGTTTTTT.

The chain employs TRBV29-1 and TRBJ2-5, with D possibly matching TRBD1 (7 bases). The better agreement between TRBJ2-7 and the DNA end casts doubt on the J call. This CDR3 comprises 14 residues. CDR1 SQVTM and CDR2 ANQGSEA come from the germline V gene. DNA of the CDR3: TGCAGCGTCCAAGGAGGGGGCGAATCCTACGAGCAGTACTTC. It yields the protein CSVQGGGESYEQYF.